This section outlines one TCR beta chain sequence together with its context. Antigen unknown. A second PCR, run for about 6 to 11 cycles, used a sample-barcoded 5' primer plus a J-beta primer mix. Each CDR3 protein gets one entry after TCRdb re-called the 5' RACE reads with MiXCR. The sample contains over a million distinct CDR3 sequences, almost 60% of which appear only once. V trimming: 3 bases; J trimming: 13 bases; junction bases outside the gene matches: 9. Germline V gene lookup returns CDR1 MNHNS and CDR2 SASEGT. This CDR3 contains 13 residues. The entry originates in a study of blood T cells in healthy people across ages. Whole-study findings and limits: Long-lived donors had more naive CD4+ cells and higher diversity than aged donors.

The source material was blood. The receptor was derived from a man aged 18 to 35 in good health. The V gene is TRBV6-1, the J gene TRBJ1-2, with TRBD1 matching over 9 bases. CDR3 DNA: TGTGCCAGCAGTGAGGAGGACAGGGGACGGTTCACCTTC. Amino acids: CASSEEDRGRFTF.